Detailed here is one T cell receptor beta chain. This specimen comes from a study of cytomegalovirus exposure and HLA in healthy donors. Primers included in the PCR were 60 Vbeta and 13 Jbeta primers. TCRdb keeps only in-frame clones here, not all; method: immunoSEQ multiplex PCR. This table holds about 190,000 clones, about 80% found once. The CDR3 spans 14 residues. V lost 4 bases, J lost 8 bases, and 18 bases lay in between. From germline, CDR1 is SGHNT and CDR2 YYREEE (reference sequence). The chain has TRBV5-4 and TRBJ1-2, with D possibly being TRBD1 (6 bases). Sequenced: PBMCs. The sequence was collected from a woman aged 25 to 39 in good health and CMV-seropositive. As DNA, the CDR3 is TGTGCCAGCAGCACGCGTCAGGGGATAGTCGGCTACACCTTC. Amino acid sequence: CASSTRQGIVGYTF.